This TCR beta chain appears in the sequencing data of a study of blood T cell repertoires in COVID-19. CDR1 GTSNPN and CDR2 SVGIG come from the germline V gene (reference sequence). Losses at the gene ends were 3 bases for V and 9 bases for J; bases not matched to a gene: 5. The CDR3 is made up of 13 amino acids. Some clones are missing from TCRdb's copy, which holds only in-frame ones; the method was immunoSEQ multiplex PCR. Among 300,000 to 500,000 clones, roughly 88% were seen once, and the ten largest hold approximately 1%. The chain has TRBV30 and TRBJ1-6; TRBD1 matches 7 bases. Sequences were obtained from PBMCs or T cells enriched from blood (not recorded which). The receptor was isolated from a woman in her 30s with acute COVID-19. The CDR3 spells CAWRDREASPLHF. In DNA form, the CDR3 reads TGTGCCTGGAGAGACAGGGAGGCTTCACCCCTCCACTTT.